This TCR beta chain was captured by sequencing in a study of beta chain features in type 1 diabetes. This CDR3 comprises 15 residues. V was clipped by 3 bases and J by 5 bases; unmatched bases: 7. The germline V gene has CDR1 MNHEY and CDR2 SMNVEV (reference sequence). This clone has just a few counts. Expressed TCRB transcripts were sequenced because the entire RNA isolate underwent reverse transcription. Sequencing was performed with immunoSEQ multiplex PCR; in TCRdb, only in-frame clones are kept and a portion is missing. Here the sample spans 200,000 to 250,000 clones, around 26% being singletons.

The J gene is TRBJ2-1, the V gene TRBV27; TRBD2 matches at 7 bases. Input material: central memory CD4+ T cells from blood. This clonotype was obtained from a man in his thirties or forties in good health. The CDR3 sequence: CASSLWGRADNEQFF. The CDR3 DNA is TGTGCCAGCAGTTTGTGGGGGAGGGCCGACAATGAGCAGTTCTTC.